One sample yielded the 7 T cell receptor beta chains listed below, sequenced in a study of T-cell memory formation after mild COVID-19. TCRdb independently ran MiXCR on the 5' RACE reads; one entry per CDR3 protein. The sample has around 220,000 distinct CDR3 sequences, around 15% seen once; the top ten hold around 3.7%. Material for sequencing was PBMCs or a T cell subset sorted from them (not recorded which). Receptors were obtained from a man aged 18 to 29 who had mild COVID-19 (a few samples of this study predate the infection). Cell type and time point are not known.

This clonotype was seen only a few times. The CDR3 loop reads CASSLEAVGPQHF. As DNA, the CDR3 is TGTGCCAGCAGCCTGGAGGCAGTTGGGCCCCAGCATTTT. The chain combines TRBV5-5 with TRBJ1-5; no definite D call. The V end was cut by 4 bases, the J end by 9 bases, with 14 bases between. The CDR3 is 13 residues long. Germline V gene data show CDR1 as SGHKS and CDR2 as YYEKEE (reference sequence).

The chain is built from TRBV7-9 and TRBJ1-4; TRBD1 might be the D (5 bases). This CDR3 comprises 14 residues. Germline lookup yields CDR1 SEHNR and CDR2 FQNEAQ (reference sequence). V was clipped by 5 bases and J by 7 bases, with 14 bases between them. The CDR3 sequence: CASSPRGRGEKLFF. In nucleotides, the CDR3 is TGTGCCAGCAGCCCCCGGGGGAGGGGTGAAAAACTGTTTTTT.

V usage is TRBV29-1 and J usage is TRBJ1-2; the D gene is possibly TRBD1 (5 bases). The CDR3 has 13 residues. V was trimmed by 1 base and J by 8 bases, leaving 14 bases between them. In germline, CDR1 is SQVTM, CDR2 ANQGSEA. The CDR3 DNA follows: TGCAGCGTTGAAGTTGCAAGGGGTGGAGGCTACACCTTC. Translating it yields CSVEVARGGGYTF. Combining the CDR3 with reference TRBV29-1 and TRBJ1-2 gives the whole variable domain SAVISQKPSRDICQRGTSLTIQCQVDSQVTMMFWYRQQPGQSLTLIATANQGSEATYESGFVIDKFPISRPNLTFSTLTVSNMSPEDSSIYLCSVEVARGGGYTFGSGTRLTVV.

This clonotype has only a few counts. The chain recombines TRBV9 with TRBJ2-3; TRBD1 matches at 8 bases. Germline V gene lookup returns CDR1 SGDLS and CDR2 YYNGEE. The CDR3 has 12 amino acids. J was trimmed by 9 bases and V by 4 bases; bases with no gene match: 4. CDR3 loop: CASSLRQGTQYF. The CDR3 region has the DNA TGTGCCAGCAGCCTACGACAGGGGACGCAGTATTTT. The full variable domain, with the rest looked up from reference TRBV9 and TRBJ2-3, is DSGVTQTPKHLITATGQRVTLRCSPRSGDLSVYWYQQSLDQGLQFLIQYYNGEERAKGNILERFSAQQFPDLHSELNLSSLELGDSALYFCASSLRQGTQYFGPGTRLTVL.

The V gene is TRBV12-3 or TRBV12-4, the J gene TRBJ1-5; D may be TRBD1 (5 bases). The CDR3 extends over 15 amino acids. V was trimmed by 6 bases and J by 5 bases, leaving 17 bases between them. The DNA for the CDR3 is TGTGCCAGCAGCTTTAGTGGGGGAACGGATCAGCCCCAGCATTTT. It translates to CASSFSGGTDQPQHF.

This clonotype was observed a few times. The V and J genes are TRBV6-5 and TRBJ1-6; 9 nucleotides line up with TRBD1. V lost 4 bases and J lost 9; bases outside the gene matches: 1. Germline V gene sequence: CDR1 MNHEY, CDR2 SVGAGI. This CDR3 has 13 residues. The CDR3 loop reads CASSWTGVSPLHF. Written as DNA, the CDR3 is TGTGCCAGCAGTTGGACAGGGGTTTCACCCCTCCACTTT.

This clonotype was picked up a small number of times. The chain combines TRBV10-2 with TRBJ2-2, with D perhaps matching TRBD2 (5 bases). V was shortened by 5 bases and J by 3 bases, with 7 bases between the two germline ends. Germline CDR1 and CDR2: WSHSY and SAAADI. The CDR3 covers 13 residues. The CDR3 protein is CASSQADTGELFF. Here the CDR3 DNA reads TGCGCCAGCAGTCAAGCGGACACCGGGGAGCTGTTTTTT.